These 11 T cell receptor beta chains originate from one sample sequenced in a study of Ad26.COV2.S vaccination and SARS-CoV-2 variants. Specified treatment: some 20 received Ad26.COV2.S at low or high dose, single or two shots; 5 received placebo; per-sample allocation not given. Specimen acquisition occurred on day 63 following the initial vaccine or placebo injection. Some clones are missing from TCRdb's copy, which holds only in-frame ones; the method was immunoSEQ multiplex PCR. Counted here are about 350,000 clones, around nine tenths occurring once; the ten biggest clones make up approximately 5%. Sequenced material: peripheral blood, taken in a trial of Ad26.COV2.S vaccine versus placebo. The source of these receptors is a person aged 18-60 years who received the Ad26.COV2.S COVID-19 vaccine or a placebo.

The gene calls are TRBV24-1 and TRBJ2-1; 11 bases agree with TRBD2. Trimming at V came to 4 bases and at J to 6 bases, leaving 7 bases not matched to a gene. Germline V gives CDR1 KGHDR, CDR2 SFDVKD. CDR3 length equals 16 residues. As DNA, the CDR3 is TGTGCCACCAGTGACCCCGGACTAGCGGGCTTCAATGAGCAGTTCTTC. Translated, it gives CATSDPGLAGFNEQFF.

On this clone: The same CDR3 also results from other DNA sequences found in this sample. This chain joins TRBV19 and TRBJ2-3; D unresolved. V lost 3 bases and J 2 bases, leaving 3 bases between the germline ends. Germline V gene lookup returns CDR1 LNHDA and CDR2 SQIVND (reference sequence). This CDR3 comprises 12 residues. CDR3 amino acids: CASSISTDTQYF. For the CDR3, the DNA is TGTGCCAGTAGTATTTCCACAGATACGCAGTATTTT.

As regards this clone: Other DNA variants within this sample encode the same CDR3. CDR3 protein: CASSLSSGNTIYF. CDR3 bases: TGCGCCAGCAGCTTGAGCTCTGGAAACACCATATATTTT. The chain employs TRBV5-1 and TRBJ1-3; D unresolved. The germline gives CDR1 SGHRS, CDR2 YFSETQ. The CDR3 spans 13 residues. Trimming pared 1 base from V and 0 bases from J, leaving 2 bases between.

This chain links TRBV4-1 with TRBJ1-4; no clear D gene. The CDR3 spans 15 residues. Germline V gene lookup returns CDR1 MGHRA and CDR2 YSYEKL. Trimming removed 1 base at V and 0 bases at J, with 6 bases between. DNA for the CDR3: TGCGCCAGCAGCCAAGTACTAGCAACTAATGAAAAACTGTTTTTT. Its translation is CASSQVLATNEKLFF.

This chain joins TRBV6-1 and TRBJ1-2; D is uncertain. The germline CDR1 and CDR2 sequences are MNHNS and SASEGT. CDR3 length equals 15 residues. Trimming pared 3 bases from V and 6 bases from J, leaving 17 bases between. The CDR3 DNA reads TGTGCCAGCAGTGACCCGGGGAAGGCGTTCCATGGCTACACCTTC. Translation: CASSDPGKAFHGYTF.

The gene calls are TRBV5-1 and TRBJ2-7; no reliable D call. The CDR3 consists of 15 residues. V lost 1 base, J lost 2 bases, and 13 bases lay in between. From germline, CDR1 is SGHRS and CDR2 YFSETQ. The CDR3 DNA follows: TGCGCCAGCAGCTTGCGGTACCAATCCGCCTACGAGCAGTACTTC. Amino acid sequence: CASSLRYQSAYEQYF. Full variable domain (missing parts from reference TRBV5-1 and TRBJ2-7): KAGVTQTPRYLIKTRGQQVTLSCSPISGHRSVSWYQQTPGQGLQFLFEYFSETQRNKGNFPGRFSGRQFSNSRSEMNVSTLELGDSALYLCASSLRYQSAYEQYFGPGTRLTVT.

This rearrangement joins TRBV27 to TRBJ1-5; TRBD1 is a possible D gene (5 bases). Germline CDR1 and CDR2: MNHEY and SMNVEV (reference sequence). The CDR3 has 15 residues. The V and J ends lost 2 bases and 0 bases respectively, with 8 bases between them. The CDR3 region has the DNA TGTGCCAGCAGTTTAGGGGGTTATAGCAATCAGCCCCAGCATTTT. Its protein product is CASSLGGYSNQPQHF.

This rearrangement joins TRBV5-1 to TRBJ2-5; the match to TRBD1 covers 7 bases. This CDR3 is built from 15 residues. Germline CDR1 SGHRS, CDR2 YFSETQ. J gave up 2 bases and V 4 bases, and 8 bases lay outside the gene matches. The CDR3 DNA reads TGCGCCAGCAGCCTCGGGACAGCTGTTCAAGAGACCCAGTACTTC. Its translation is CASSLGTAVQETQYF.

V and J are TRBV28 and TRBJ1-3, with D possibly being TRBD1 (6 bases). Trimming pared 4 bases from V and 2 bases from J, leaving 15 bases between. Per germline, CDR1 MDHEN and CDR2 SYDVKM. The CDR3 length is 16 residues. CDR3 amino acids: CASSSPEGVAGNTIYF. CDR3 DNA: TGTGCCAGCAGTTCCCCTGAGGGGGTCGCTGGAAACACCATATATTTT.

The V and J genes are TRBV5-6 and TRBJ1-2, with D tentatively TRBD1 (5 bases). Germline V gene data show CDR1 as SGHDT and CDR2 as YYEEEE. CDR3 size: 14 residues. Deletions cut 1 base from V and 7 bases from J, with 14 bases between. Here the CDR3 DNA reads TGTGCCAGCAGCTTGAGGCGCAGGGAAGGTGGCTACACCTTC. It codes for CASSLRRREGGYTF.

The chain is built from TRBV3-1 (or the pseudogene TRBV3-2) and TRBJ1-5, with D unclear. The germline gives CDR1 LGHDT, CDR2 YNNKEL (reference sequence). CDR3 length: 12 residues. V lost 0 bases and J 6 bases, leaving 3 bases between the germline ends. CDR3 coding DNA: TGTGCCAGCAGCCAAGATGGTCAGCCCCAGCATTTT. It is translated as CASSQDGQPQHF.